This TCR beta chain was obtained from a study of cytomegalovirus exposure and HLA in healthy donors. CDR3 length equals 15 residues. Germline V CDR1 and CDR2: SGHDT, YYEEEE. V lost 0 bases and J lost 8, with 12 bases in between. PCR used 60 Vbeta primers and 13 Jbeta primers. The table came from immunoSEQ multiplex PCR; TCRdb's copy has only in-frame clones and leaves some out. The repertoire consists of some 140,000 clones, with 79% occurring once and the leading ten covering approximately 0.97%. J is TRBJ1-6 and V is TRBV5-6; D gene ambiguous. This clonotype originated in a man aged 18 to 29 in good health and CMV-seronegative. Sequences were obtained from PBMCs. CDR3 amino acids: CASSLAFRRDSPLHF. The CDR3 region has the DNA TGTGCCAGCAGCTTGGCCTTCAGGCGCGATTCACCCCTCCACTTT.